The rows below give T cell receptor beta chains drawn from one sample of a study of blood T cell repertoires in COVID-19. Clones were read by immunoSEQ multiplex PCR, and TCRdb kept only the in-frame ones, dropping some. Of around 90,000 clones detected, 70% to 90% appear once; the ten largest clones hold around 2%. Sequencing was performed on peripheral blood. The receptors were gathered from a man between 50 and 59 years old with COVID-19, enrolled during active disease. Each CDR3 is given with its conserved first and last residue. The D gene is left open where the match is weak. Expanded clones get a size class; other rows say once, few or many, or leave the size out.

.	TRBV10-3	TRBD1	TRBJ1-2	TGTGCCATCAGTGGGGACAGTCGGAACTATGGCTACACCTTC	CAISGDSRNYGYTF
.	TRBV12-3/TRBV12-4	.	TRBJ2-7	TGTGCCAGCAGTTCTTTCTACGAGCAGTACTTC	CASSSFYEQYF
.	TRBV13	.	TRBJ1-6	TGTGCCAGCAGCTTAGGATTGGGTAGGGGCAATTCACCCCTCCACTTT	CASSLGLGRGNSPLHF
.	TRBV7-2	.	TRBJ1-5	TGTGCCAGCAGCTTAGTATCGGTTAGCAATCAGCCCCAGCATTTT	CASSLVSVSNQPQHF
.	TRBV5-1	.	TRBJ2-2	TGCGCCAGCATCACCGAACCGGGGAGGACCGGGGAGCTGTTTTTT	CASITEPGRTGELFF
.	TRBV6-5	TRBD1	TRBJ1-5	TGTGCCAGCAGTACAGGGGGCTCGGGCAATCAGCCCCAGCATTTT	CASSTGGSGNQPQHF
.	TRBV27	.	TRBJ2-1	TGTGCCAGCAGTTCGAAGGGGCCTCGCTCCTACAATGAGCAGTTCTTC	CASSSKGPRSYNEQFF
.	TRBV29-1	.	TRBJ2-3	TGCAGCGTTCGGTCAGGGGTTGTCGCAGATACGCAGTATTTT	CSVRSGVVADTQYF
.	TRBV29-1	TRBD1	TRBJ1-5	TGCAGCGTTGGTATAGGGGGCTCCAATCAGCCCCAGCATTTT	CSVGIGGSNQPQHF
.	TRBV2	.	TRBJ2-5	TGTGCCAGCAGCCGAAGGGGGATTCGAGAGACCCAGTACTTC	CASSRRGIRETQYF
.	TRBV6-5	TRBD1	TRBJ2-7	TGTGCCAGCAGTTACCCGGGACAGGCGAAACAGTACTTC	CASSYPGQAKQYF
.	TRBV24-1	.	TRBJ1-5	TGTGCCACCAGTGATTCAGGTCCTTTGAATCAGCCCCAGCATTTT	CATSDSGPLNQPQHF
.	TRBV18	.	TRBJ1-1	TGTGCCAGCTCACCACCTATCGTGAACACTGAAGCTTTCTTT	CASSPPIVNTEAFF
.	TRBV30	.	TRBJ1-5	TGTGCCTGGAGTGTACGGGGTACTTTCAATCAGCCCCAGCATTTT	CAWSVRGTFNQPQHF
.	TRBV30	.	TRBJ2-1	TGTGCCTGGAGTGTAGGGCGGGTACCCCATGAGCAGTTCTTC	CAWSVGRVPHEQFF
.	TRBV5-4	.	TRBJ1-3	TGTGCCAGCAGCTCGATACTGGACAGCTCTGGAAACACCATATATTTT	CASSSILDSSGNTIYF
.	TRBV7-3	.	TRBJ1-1	TGTGCCAGCAGCTTCGGTCAGTCCTCGGGAGCTTTCTTT	CASSFGQSSGAFF
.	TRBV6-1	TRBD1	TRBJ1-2	TGTGCCAGCAGTGAGCCGGGACAGGGTGACTATGGCTACACCTTC	CASSEPGQGDYGYTF
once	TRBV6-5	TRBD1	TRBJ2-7	TGTGCCAGCAGTTTTGCAGGGGGTGTTTACGAGCAGTACTTC	CASSFAGGVYEQYF
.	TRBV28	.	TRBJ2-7	TGTGCCAGCAGTTCGCCAGGTTACTCCTACGAGCAGTACTTC	CASSSPGYSYEQYF
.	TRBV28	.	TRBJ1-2	TGTGCCAGCATCGCAGGAGGGGCAGGTGGCTACACCTTC	CASIAGGAGGYTF
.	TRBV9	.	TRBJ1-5	TGTGCCAGCAGCGTAGGGCAGGGTAGCAATCAGCCCCAGCATTTT	CASSVGQGSNQPQHF
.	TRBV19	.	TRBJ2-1	TGTGCCAGTAGTCAGGGGGGCTACAATGAGCAGTTCTTC	CASSQGGYNEQFF
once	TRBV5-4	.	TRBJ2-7	TGTGCCAGCAGCTTGGCCACCCCTGACTATTCCCCCGAGCAGTACTTC	CASSLATPDYSPEQYF
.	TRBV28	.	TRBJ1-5	TGTGCCAGCAGATCTACCTCCCATCAGCCCCAGCATTTT	CASRSTSHQPQHF
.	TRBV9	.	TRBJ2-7	TGTGCCAGCAGCGTGTCAGGGTCCTACGAGCAGTACTTC	CASSVSGSYEQYF
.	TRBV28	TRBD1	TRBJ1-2	TGTGCCAGCAGTACAAACAGGGGAAGTGGCTACACCTTC	CASSTNRGSGYTF
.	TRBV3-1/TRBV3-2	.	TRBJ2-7	TGTGCCAGCAGCCAAGATTTACTGGTTCCCCGGTACGAGCAGTACTTC	CASSQDLLVPRYEQYF
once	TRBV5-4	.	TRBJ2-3	TGTGCCAGCAGCCCTTGGGCTCGTCCAGAAGATACGCAGTATTTT	CASSPWARPEDTQYF
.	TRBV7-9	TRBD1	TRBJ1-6	TGTGCCAGCAGCCCGGGACAGGGTACGGCACCCCTCCACTTT	CASSPGQGTAPLHF
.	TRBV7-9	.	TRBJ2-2	TGTGCCAGCAGCTCCCGTCGCGGCGCGGGGGAGCTGTTTTTT	CASSSRRGAGELFF
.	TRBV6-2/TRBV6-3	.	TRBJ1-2	TGTGCCAGCAGTTACGGGACACTTAATCCCTATGGCTACACCTTC	CASSYGTLNPYGYTF
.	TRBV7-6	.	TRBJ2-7	TGTGCCAGCAGCTTAAGACAGACACTTCCTACGCAGCAGTACTTC	CASSLRQTLPTQQYF
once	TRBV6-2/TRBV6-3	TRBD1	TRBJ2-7	TGTGCCAGCAGTGCATCCGGGACAGAGTCATCCTACGAGCAGTACTTC	CASSASGTESSYEQYF
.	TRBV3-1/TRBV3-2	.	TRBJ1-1	TGTGCCAGCAGCCAAGTGGTGGGGAGCCTTTTGAACACTGAAGCTTTCTTT	CASSQVVGSLLNTEAFF
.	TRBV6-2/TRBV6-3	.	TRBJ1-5	TGTGCCAGCAGTACCAGGATGCAGCCCCAGCATTTT	CASSTRMQPQHF
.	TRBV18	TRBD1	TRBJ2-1	TGTGCCAGCTCACCACTGAAAGGGACAGGGTTAAAGAATGAGCAGTTCTTC	CASSPLKGTGLKNEQFF
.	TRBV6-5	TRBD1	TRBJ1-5	TGTGCCAGCAGTCCCAGGGGGCAGGGCAATCAGCCCCAGCATTTT	CASSPRGQGNQPQHF
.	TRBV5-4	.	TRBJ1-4	TGTGCCAGCACCTTCGACAGTCGGTGGGAAAAACTGTTTTTT	CASTFDSRWEKLFF
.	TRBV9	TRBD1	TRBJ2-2	TGTGCCAGCAGCGCCATGCGGACAGGGGCAGGTACCGGGGAGCTGTTTTTT	CASSAMRTGAGTGELFF
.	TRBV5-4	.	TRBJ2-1	TGTGCCAGCAGCTTGGGAGGGGGAGACAGTGAGCAGTTCTTC	CASSLGGGDSEQFF
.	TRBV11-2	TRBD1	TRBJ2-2	TGTGCCAGCAGCATGGGACAGGGGAACACCGGGGAGCTGTTTTTT	CASSMGQGNTGELFF
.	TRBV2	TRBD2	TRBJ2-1	TGTGCCAGCAGTCGGGCTAGCGGGGGGGCCTTCTCCTACAATGAGCAGTTCTTC	CASSRASGGAFSYNEQFF
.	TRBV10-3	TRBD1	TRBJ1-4	TGTGCCATCAGTGACGACCCGGGACAGTCTAATGAAAAACTGTTTTTT	CAISDDPGQSNEKLFF
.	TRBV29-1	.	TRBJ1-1	TGCAGCGTTAACGGCGGGGACACTGAAGCTTTCTTT	CSVNGGDTEAFF
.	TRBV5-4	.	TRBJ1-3	TGTGCCAGCAGCTTAATTGAACAGACTGGAAACACCATATATTTT	CASSLIEQTGNTIYF
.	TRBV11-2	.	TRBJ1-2	TGTGCCAGCAGTCTACCGGGGGTTGCTGGCTACACCTTC	CASSLPGVAGYTF
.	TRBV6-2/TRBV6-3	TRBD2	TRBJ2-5	TGTGCCAGCAGCCTGGTTAGCGGGGGGGCCGGCGAGACCCAGTACTTC	CASSLVSGGAGETQYF
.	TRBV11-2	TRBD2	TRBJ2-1	TGTGCCAGCAGCTTACAGGCTAGCGGGGGGGCCTCCTACAATGAGCAGTTCTTC	CASSLQASGGASYNEQFF
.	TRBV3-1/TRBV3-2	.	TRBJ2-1	TGTGCCAGCAGCCAAGAGAGGAGCGGGTGGCAGAAAAACAATGAGCAGTTCTTC	CASSQERSGWQKNNEQFF
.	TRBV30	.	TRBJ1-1	TGTGCCTGGAGGCGGGAGGGCAGATTAGGCACTGAAGCTTTCTTT	CAWRREGRLGTEAFF
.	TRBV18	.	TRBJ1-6	TGTGCCAGCTCACCACAGGGGCCGGCGGGGGGATCACCCCTCCACTTT	CASSPQGPAGGSPLHF
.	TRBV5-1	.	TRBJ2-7	TGCGCCAGCAGCTTGCGGCAGACTGCCTACGAGCAGTACTTC	CASSLRQTAYEQYF
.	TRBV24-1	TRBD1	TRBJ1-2	TGTGCCACCAGTGACCCAGGACAGGACTACACCTTC	CATSDPGQDYTF
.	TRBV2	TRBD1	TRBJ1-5	TGTGCCAGCAGTGAAGCGGGGACAGGGAATCAGCCCCAGCATTTT	CASSEAGTGNQPQHF
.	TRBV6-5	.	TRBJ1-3	TGTGCCAGCAGTTACGGAGGGCCCTACTCTGGAAACACCATATATTTT	CASSYGGPYSGNTIYF
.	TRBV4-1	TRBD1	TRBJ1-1	TGCGCCAGCAGCCAACTAGAGAGACAGGGTGAAGCTTTCTTT	CASSQLERQGEAFF